These 14 T cell receptor beta chains came from one sample sequenced in a study of PD-1 blockade in classical Hodgkin lymphoma. Generated by immunoSEQ multiplex PCR, the TCRdb table keeps only in-frame clones and is missing some. The data contain about 90,000 clones, around nine tenths of them singletons. As for time point: cycle 4 day 1 (C4D1), after about 6 weeks of nivolumab. All patients relapsed after autologous stem cell transplantation, and brentuximab vedotin exposure varied. The starting material was peripheral blood mononuclear cells (PBMCs), obtained before the fourth cycle of nivolumab. Receptors were obtained from a human donor with classical Hodgkin lymphoma.

This chain uses TRBV5-6 with TRBJ2-7, with 7 bases aligning to TRBD1. The trim removed 5 bases at V and 5 bases at J, leaving 7 bases unmatched. The CDR3 is made up of 13 amino acids. CDR1 is SGHDT and CDR2 is YYEEEE in the germline V gene. CDR3 in DNA: TGTGCCAGCAGTCGACAGGGATTGAACGAGCAGTACTTC. Its translation is CASSRQGLNEQYF.

The chain combines TRBV29-1 with TRBJ2-5; 10 bases line up with TRBD1. CDR1 is SQVTM and CDR2 is ANQGSEA in the germline V gene. The CDR3 is 16 amino acids. The V segment lost 3 bases and the J segment 2 bases; nucleotides outside the gene matches: 9. The CDR3, as DNA: TGCAGCGTTGAGATATTGGGACAGGGGACTCAAGAGACCCAGTACTTC. Its protein product is CSVEILGQGTQETQYF.

The chain is built from TRBV5-1 and TRBJ1-1; possibly TRBD1 for D (5 bases). CDR3 size: 18 residues. V was shortened by 4 bases and J by 0 bases, with 22 bases between the two germline ends. CDR1 is SGHRS and CDR2 is YFSETQ in the germline V gene. The CDR3 spells CASSLGLEGYGVNTEAFF. CDR3 DNA: TGCGCCAGCAGCCTCGGTCTTGAGGGGTATGGGGTGAACACTGAAGCTTTCTTT.

The CDR3 sequence is CASSSSGQGNSPLHF. The CDR3 coding sequence is TGTGCCAGCAGCTCTTCCGGACAGGGGAATTCACCCCTCCACTTT. This chain links TRBV28 with TRBJ1-6; TRBD1 matches 9 bases. This CDR3 has 15 residues. Germline CDR1 is MDHEN and CDR2 is SYDVKM. Trimming cost V 6 bases and J 7 bases; bases outside gene matches: 7.

This clone was counted a single time. At one of its ends the junction is not consistent with the germline gene, which may arise from a read error. The same CDR3 also results from other DNA sequences found in this sample. The genes are TRBV7-2 and TRBJ1-2; D is unclear. The CDR3 contains 16 residues. Germline V lookup: CDR1 SGHTA, CDR2 FQGNSA. CDR3 DNA: TGTGCCAGCAGTTTAGAAAGTGTCGAGTGGTACTATGGCTACACCTTC. It specifies CASSLESVEWYYGYTF.

Remarks on this clone: This CDR3 is also generated by other DNA sequences in the sample. The CDR3 bases are TGTGCCAGCAGCCGGGGTGGCGGGGGGACGGGAGATACGCAGTATTTT. Translating it yields CASSRGGGGTGDTQYF. The chain employs TRBV7-3 and TRBJ2-3, with TRBD2 identical over 8 bases. V shed 5 bases and J 5 bases; nucleotides not matched to a gene: 12. This CDR3 has 16 residues. Germline values: CDR1 SGHTA, CDR2 FQGTGA.

V gene TRBV14 combines with J gene TRBJ1-2, with D maybe TRBD1 (6 bases). CDR1 and CDR2 (germline): SGHDN, FVKESK. V lost 5 bases to trimming and J lost 7 bases, with 14 bases between them. This CDR3 contains 13 residues. CDR3 sequence: CASSLEGGSGYTF. The CDR3 nucleotides are TGTGCCAGCAGCTTAGAGGGGGGCAGTGGCTACACCTTC.

This rearrangement joins TRBV25-1 to TRBJ1-1; D is undetermined. Germline loops: CDR1 MGHDK, CDR2 SYGVNS. V gave up 2 bases and J gave up 3 bases, with 7 bases separating them. This CDR3 has 13 amino acids. Written as DNA, the CDR3 is TGTGCCAGCAGTGAAGGAGCCTACACTGAAGCTTTCTTT. Residues: CASSEGAYTEAFF.

The rearrangement uses TRBV5-1 and TRBJ2-1, with TRBD2 matching 10 bases. V was clipped by 5 bases and J by 5 bases; unmatched bases: 7. From germline, CDR1 is SGHRS and CDR2 YFSETQ. This CDR3 comprises 15 residues. The CDR3 is CASSSLAGVDNEQFF. CDR3 nucleotide sequence: TGCGCCAGCAGTTCCCTAGCGGGGGTCGACAATGAGCAGTTCTTC. The full variable domain, in which reference TRBV5-1 and TRBJ2-1 provide the parts outside the CDR3, is KAGVTQTPRYLIKTRGQQVTLSCSPISGHRSVSWYQQTPGQGLQFLFEYFSETQRNKGNFPGRFSGRQFSNSRSEMNVSTLELGDSALYLCASSSLAGVDNEQFFGPGTRLTVL.

The V gene is TRBV11-3, the J gene TRBJ2-1, with 7 bases matching TRBD2. V lost 6 bases to trimming and J lost 8 bases; unmatched junction nucleotides: 13. This CDR3 is 15 amino acids long. From germline, CDR1 is SGHNT and CDR2 YENEEA. The CDR3 spells CASRQRAGRLDEQFF. The CDR3 DNA follows: TGTGCCAGCAGACAACGAGCGGGGCGCCTAGATGAGCAGTTCTTC.

V is TRBV5-6 and J is TRBJ2-1, with D uncertain. Germline CDR1 is SGHDT and CDR2 is YYEEEE. The V gene lost 4 bases and the J gene lost 9 bases, with 8 bases spanning the gap. This CDR3 has 11 amino acids. For the CDR3, the DNA is TGTGCCAGCAGCCAGATGGGTGAGCAGTTCTTC. Amino acid sequence: CASSQMGEQFF.

The chain has TRBV15 and TRBJ1-1; D perhaps matches TRBD1 (6 bases). Germline CDR1 and CDR2: LNHNV and YYDKDF (reference sequence). The CDR3 runs to 14 residues. The V gene lost 3 bases and the J gene lost 4 bases, with 12 bases spanning the gap. DNA for the CDR3: TGTGCCACCAGCAGCTACAGGGTCAGCACTGAAGCTTTCTTT. It yields the protein CATSSYRVSTEAFF.

The chain links TRBV19 to TRBJ1-1, with D uncertain. V was shortened by 1 base and J by 6 bases, with 6 bases between the two germline ends. Germline CDR1 reads LNHDA; CDR2 reads SQIVND (reference sequence). CDR3 length equals 12 residues. DNA of the CDR3: TGTGCCAGTAGTATAGGTGGGCCTGAAGCTTTCTTT. This sequence encodes CASSIGGPEAFF.

The V call is TRBV7-7, the J call TRBJ2-3, with TRBD2 matching 9 bases. The CDR3 consists of 14 residues. CDR1 SSHAT and CDR2 FNYEAQ come from the germline V gene (reference sequence). V was pared by 5 bases and J by 6 bases, with 6 bases of the junction left unmatched. CDR3 DNA: TGTGCCAGCAGCGTGGGACTAGCCGGGGATACGCAGTATTTT. As protein: CASSVGLAGDTQYF.